The TCR beta chain described here comes from a study of T cell responses to AZD1222 COVID-19 vaccine. Study-wide results and limits: Of spike-specific TCRs, nearly half reportedly target regions left unmutated in variants. Clonal diversity was possibly underestimated; the donors were predominantly white British and more often female.

CDR3 length equals 15 residues. The V gene's germline CDR1 is KGHSY and CDR2 FQNENV. Notes on this clone: Its matching antigen is unknown. The germline gene is not matched at one end of the junction; a read error may be the cause.

Generated by immunoSEQ multiplex PCR, the TCRdb table keeps only in-frame clones and is missing some. The sample yields under 130,000 clones, approximately 92% seen once. The material sequenced was peripheral blood, taken on day 0 of AZD1222 vaccination. The rearrangement links TRBV16 to TRBJ1-4; D unresolved. The clonotype comes from an adult in good health. The chain's CDR3 is CASSQSLATNEKLFF. CDR3 bases: TGTGCCAGCAGTCAATCGTTGGCAACTAATGAAAAACTGTTTTTT.